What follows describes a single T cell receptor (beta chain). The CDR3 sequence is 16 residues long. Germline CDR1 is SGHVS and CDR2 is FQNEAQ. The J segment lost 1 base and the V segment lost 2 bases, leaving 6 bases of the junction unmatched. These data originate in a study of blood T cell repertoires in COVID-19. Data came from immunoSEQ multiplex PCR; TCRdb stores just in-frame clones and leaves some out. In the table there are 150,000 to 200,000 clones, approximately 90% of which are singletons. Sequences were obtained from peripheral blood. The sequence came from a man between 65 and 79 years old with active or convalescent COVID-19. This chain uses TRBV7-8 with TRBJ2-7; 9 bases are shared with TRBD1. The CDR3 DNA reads TGTGCCAGCAGCTTAATCACGGACAGGGGATCCTACGAGCAGTACTTC. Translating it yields CASSLITDRGSYEQYF.